A selection of T cell receptor beta chains follows, all from one sample in a study of blood T cells in healthy people across ages. MiXCR, applied by TCRdb to the 5' RACE reads, yields one record per CDR3 protein. The sample has around 800,000 distinct CDR3 sequences, under 80% seen once. The material sequenced was blood. These receptors were collected from a man aged 25-45 years in good health. Both conserved end residues are part of each CDR3. The order of the fields is J gene, clone size, CDR3 length, V gene, D gene, CDR3 DNA, CDR3 protein. D genes are given only for firm matches. Clone size is not always given. Where it is, it says once, few, many or a class for expanded clones.

j_gene: TRBJ2-4; abundance: .; len: 15; v_gene: TRBV20-1; d_gene: TRBD2; CDR3nt: TGCAGTGCAGTGAGCGGGGGGGCGGACAAAAACATTCAGTACTTC; CDR3aa: CSAVSGGADKNIQYF
j_gene: TRBJ2-5; abundance: .; len: 17; v_gene: TRBV28; d_gene: .; CDR3nt: TGTGCCAGCAGCACCGCAACTGAGCGGGTGTACCAAGAGACCCAGTACTTC; CDR3aa: CASSTATERVYQETQYF
j_gene: TRBJ2-5; abundance: .; len: 14; v_gene: TRBV4-1; d_gene: TRBD1; CDR3nt: TGCGCCAGCAGCCCGACGGACAGGGGAGAGACCCAGTACTTC; CDR3aa: CASSPTDRGETQYF
j_gene: TRBJ2-1; abundance: .; len: 17; v_gene: TRBV4-2; d_gene: TRBD2; CDR3nt: TGTGCCAGCAGCCAAGCTCTAAGGAGCGGGGGGGCCAATGAGCAGTTCTTC; CDR3aa: CASSQALRSGGANEQFF
j_gene: TRBJ2-7; abundance: few; len: 15; v_gene: TRBV15; d_gene: TRBD1; CDR3nt: TGTGCCACCAGCAGAGAAGGGACAGCCTCCTACGAGCAGTACTTC; CDR3aa: CATSREGTASYEQYF
j_gene: TRBJ2-1; abundance: .; len: 15; v_gene: TRBV6-5; d_gene: .; CDR3nt: TGTGCCAGCAGTTCACAAAGGGGGGATTACAATGAGCAGTTCTTC; CDR3aa: CASSSQRGDYNEQFF
j_gene: TRBJ2-1; abundance: many; len: 14; v_gene: TRBV10-3; d_gene: .; CDR3nt: TGTGCCATCAGTGTAGGAGGAATCTACAATGAGCAGTTCTTC; CDR3aa: CAISVGGIYNEQFF
j_gene: TRBJ2-5; abundance: few; len: 13; v_gene: TRBV13; d_gene: .; CDR3nt: TGTGCCAGCAGCGAAGCGTACCAAGAGACCCAGTACTTC; CDR3aa: CASSEAYQETQYF
j_gene: TRBJ2-1; abundance: .; len: 14; v_gene: TRBV15; d_gene: .; CDR3nt: TGTGCCACCAGCACCCCCAGAAGAGGAAATGAGCAGTTCTTC; CDR3aa: CATSTPRRGNEQFF
j_gene: TRBJ2-7; abundance: once; len: 15; v_gene: TRBV7-9; d_gene: TRBD1; CDR3nt: TGTGCCAGCAGCTCCCCCGGGACAGGCCTTCGCGAGCAGTACTTC; CDR3aa: CASSSPGTGLREQYF
j_gene: TRBJ2-2; abundance: .; len: 11; v_gene: TRBV6-6; d_gene: .; CDR3nt: TGTGCCAGCACCCTACAGGGGGAGCTGTTTTTT; CDR3aa: CASTLQGELFF
j_gene: TRBJ2-4; abundance: .; len: 14; v_gene: TRBV10-3; d_gene: .; CDR3nt: TGTGCCATCAGTGACGGACTTGACAAAAACATTCAGTACTTC; CDR3aa: CAISDGLDKNIQYF
j_gene: TRBJ2-1; abundance: few; len: 16; v_gene: TRBV15; d_gene: .; CDR3nt: TGTGCCACCAGCAGAGATCCGAGTCCCTCCTACAATGAGCAGTTCTTC; CDR3aa: CATSRDPSPSYNEQFF
j_gene: TRBJ2-1; abundance: .; len: 18; v_gene: TRBV5-1; d_gene: TRBD2; CDR3nt: TGCGCCAGCAGCACGGGAGGGGCTAGCGGCGCTGGCTACAATGAGCAGTTCTTC; CDR3aa: CASSTGGASGAGYNEQFF
j_gene: TRBJ1-5; abundance: few; len: 13; v_gene: TRBV6-1; d_gene: .; CDR3nt: TGTGCCAGCAGTGAGGTGGGGGCACAGCCCCAGCATTTT; CDR3aa: CASSEVGAQPQHF
j_gene: TRBJ2-1; abundance: .; len: 12; v_gene: TRBV24-1; d_gene: .; CDR3nt: TGTGCCACGCGGTCCAGTTACAATGAGCAGTTCTTC; CDR3aa: CATRSSYNEQFF
j_gene: TRBJ2-1; abundance: .; len: 16; v_gene: TRBV6-2/TRBV6-3; d_gene: TRBD2; CDR3nt: TGTGCCAGCAGTTACACTACTAGCGGGGGCGGGGATGAGCAGTTCTTC; CDR3aa: CASSYTTSGGGDEQFF
j_gene: TRBJ2-1; abundance: .; len: 16; v_gene: TRBV4-3; d_gene: .; CDR3nt: TGCGCCAGCAGCCAACGCCCCGGGACCCCTGAGGATGAGCAGTTCTTC; CDR3aa: CASSQRPGTPEDEQFF
j_gene: TRBJ1-4; abundance: .; len: 18; v_gene: TRBV7-3; d_gene: .; CDR3nt: TGTGCCAGCAGCCCTCCGGGCCAGGGGCGAGGTACTAATGAAAAACTGTTTTTT; CDR3aa: CASSPPGQGRGTNEKLFF
j_gene: TRBJ2-7; abundance: .; len: 13; v_gene: TRBV4-2; d_gene: .; CDR3nt: TGTGCCAGCAGCCATCCGACAGTCTACGAGCAGTACTTC; CDR3aa: CASSHPTVYEQYF
j_gene: TRBJ2-3; abundance: .; len: 15; v_gene: TRBV29-1; d_gene: .; CDR3nt: TGCAGCGTTGAACCTAGAACAGCGAGCACAGATACGCAGTATTTT; CDR3aa: CSVEPRTASTDTQYF
j_gene: TRBJ1-2; abundance: .; len: 15; v_gene: TRBV4-1; d_gene: .; CDR3nt: TGCGCCAGCAGCCAAGATAGCGTCAGCATGTTTGGCTACACCTTC; CDR3aa: CASSQDSVSMFGYTF
j_gene: TRBJ2-7; abundance: once; len: 13; v_gene: TRBV10-3; d_gene: TRBD1; CDR3nt: TGTGCCATCAGTCCGGGACAGGTATACGAGCAGTACTTC; CDR3aa: CAISPGQVYEQYF
j_gene: TRBJ2-4; abundance: once; len: 18; v_gene: TRBV28; d_gene: .; CDR3nt: TGTGCCAGCAGTCAAAGGGGAACGATAAGGGAGTCCAAAAACATTCAGTACTTC; CDR3aa: CASSQRGTIRESKNIQYF
j_gene: TRBJ2-1; abundance: once; len: 16; v_gene: TRBV7-9; d_gene: .; CDR3nt: TGTGCCAGCAGCTCTGGTCGGGGTGTCTCCTACAATGAGCAGTTCTTC; CDR3aa: CASSSGRGVSYNEQFF
j_gene: TRBJ2-1; abundance: .; len: 14; v_gene: TRBV27; d_gene: TRBD2; CDR3nt: TGTGCCAGCAAACTAGCGGGGGTTCAGAATAAGCAGTTCTTC; CDR3aa: CASKLAGVQNKQFF
j_gene: TRBJ1-2; abundance: .; len: 14; v_gene: TRBV4-2; d_gene: .; CDR3nt: TGTGCCAGCAGCGACAGAACCGCTAACTATGGCTACACCTTC; CDR3aa: CASSDRTANYGYTF
j_gene: TRBJ2-3; abundance: .; len: 17; v_gene: TRBV4-3; d_gene: .; CDR3nt: TGCGCCAGCAGCCAAGATACGGCGGGGGCTCCGGGGGATACGCAGTATTTT; CDR3aa: CASSQDTAGAPGDTQYF
j_gene: TRBJ2-1; abundance: .; len: 17; v_gene: TRBV4-3; d_gene: TRBD1; CDR3nt: TGCGCCAGCAGCCTATATAACGGACAGGTCACCTACAATGAGCAGTTCTTC; CDR3aa: CASSLYNGQVTYNEQFF
j_gene: TRBJ2-3; abundance: .; len: 14; v_gene: TRBV6-5; d_gene: .; CDR3nt: TGTGCCAGCAGTTACCCCGGGCTGTCGGGCGCGCAGTATTTT; CDR3aa: CASSYPGLSGAQYF
j_gene: TRBJ2-3; abundance: .; len: 14; v_gene: TRBV25-1; d_gene: .; CDR3nt: TGTGCCAGCCAGGGTAGAAGACGCACAGATACGCAGTATTTT; CDR3aa: CASQGRRRTDTQYF
j_gene: TRBJ1-2; abundance: .; len: 14; v_gene: TRBV9; d_gene: .; CDR3nt: TGTGCCAGCAGCCTCGAATGGGGTTCGGATGGCTACACCTTC; CDR3aa: CASSLEWGSDGYTF
j_gene: TRBJ2-6; abundance: few; len: 15; v_gene: TRBV9; d_gene: .; CDR3nt: TGTGCCAGCACCAAAACAGGGAGTGGGGCCAACGTCCTGACTTTC; CDR3aa: CASTKTGSGANVLTF
j_gene: TRBJ2-7; abundance: .; len: 10; v_gene: TRBV2; d_gene: .; CDR3nt: TGTGCCAGCAGTGTCGACGAGCAGTACTTC; CDR3aa: CASSVDEQYF
j_gene: TRBJ1-2; abundance: .; len: 16; v_gene: TRBV4-3; d_gene: .; CDR3nt: TGCGCCAGCAGCCAAGAAGGCGACAGTGGCTCCTATGGCTACACCTTC; CDR3aa: CASSQEGDSGSYGYTF
j_gene: TRBJ2-4; abundance: .; len: 15; v_gene: TRBV20-1; d_gene: TRBD2; CDR3nt: TGCAGTGCTCTAATGACTAGCGGGGGGGCGGGTGAGCAGTACTTC; CDR3aa: CSALMTSGGAGEQYF
j_gene: TRBJ2-3; abundance: few; len: 16; v_gene: TRBV7-8; d_gene: .; CDR3nt: TGTGCCAGCAGCTTACCCCGTGGGGAAAGCACAGATACGCAGTATTTT; CDR3aa: CASSLPRGESTDTQYF
j_gene: TRBJ1-1; abundance: .; len: 13; v_gene: TRBV12-3/TRBV12-4; d_gene: .; CDR3nt: TGTGCCAGCAGTCCACAGATTAACGCTGAAGCTTTCTTT; CDR3aa: CASSPQINAEAFF
j_gene: TRBJ2-3; abundance: .; len: 16; v_gene: TRBV7-2; d_gene: .; CDR3nt: TGTGCCAGCAGCTCAGGTGGGCCAGGGGCTGCAGATACGCAGTATTTT; CDR3aa: CASSSGGPGAADTQYF
j_gene: TRBJ2-7; abundance: .; len: 15; v_gene: TRBV7-9; d_gene: .; CDR3nt: TGTGCCAGCAGCTTAGAACTGACAGTAACCTACGAGCAGTACTTC; CDR3aa: CASSLELTVTYEQYF